A selection of T cell receptor beta chains follows, all from one sample in a study of blood T cell repertoires in COVID-19. Assay used: immunoSEQ multiplex PCR; TCRdb lists only in-frame clones, some missing. Of roughly 410,000 clones listed, 89% were seen once; the top ten hold about 1.6%. Sample: peripheral blood. The receptors were sampled from a middle-aged woman with COVID-19, enrolled during active disease. Both conserved end residues are part of each CDR3. D genes are given only for firm matches. The size field is filled for only some rows; it gives once, few, many or a size class.

few	TRBV30	NA	TRBJ1-1	CACLGHLVGNTEAFF	TGTGCCTGCCTAGGACACCTGGTAGGGAACACTGAAGCTTTCTTT
NA	TRBV5-1	NA	TRBJ1-2	CASSLDMGGVGKGYTF	TGCGCCAGCAGCTTGGATATGGGCGGGGTTGGGAAAGGCTACACCTTC
NA	TRBV7-9	NA	TRBJ2-5	CASSFAGGGETQYF	TGTGCCAGCAGCTTTGCAGGTGGTGGTGAGACCCAGTACTTC
NA	TRBV5-6	NA	TRBJ1-4	CASSLLAGPVGEKLFF	TGTGCCAGCAGCTTGTTGGCGGGGCCGGTTGGTGAAAAACTGTTTTTT
NA	TRBV28	TRBD1	TRBJ1-5	CASRFPGQGLNQPQHF	TGTGCCAGCAGGTTTCCTGGACAGGGTCTAAATCAGCCCCAGCATTTT
few	TRBV2	TRBD1	TRBJ1-5	CASSLGQASNQPQHF	TGTGCCAGCAGTTTGGGACAGGCTAGCAATCAGCCCCAGCATTTT
NA	TRBV5-1	TRBD2	TRBJ2-1	CASSLESLREGDYNEQFF	TGCGCCAGCAGCTTGGAATCGCTGCGGGAGGGGGATTACAATGAGCAGTTCTTC
once	TRBV28	NA	TRBJ1-1	CASSFIGGTEAFF	TGTGCCAGCAGTTTTATCGGGGGAACTGAAGCTTTCTTT
NA	TRBV19	TRBD1	TRBJ1-1	CASSMVGRGLGEAFF	TGTGCCAGTAGTATGGTCGGCAGGGGGCTTGGTGAAGCTTTCTTT
NA	TRBV7-9	NA	TRBJ1-6	CASSLEGAYNSPLHF	TGTGCCAGCAGCTTAGAGGGGGCCTATAATTCACCCCTCCACTTT
NA	TRBV27	NA	TRBJ2-4	CASSLRWGLVAKNIQYF	TGTGCCAGCAGTCTTCGGTGGGGGCTTGTAGCCAAAAACATTCAGTACTTC
NA	TRBV7-3	NA	TRBJ1-5	CASSLGQSNQPQHF	TGTGCCAGCAGCTTAGGACAGAGCAATCAGCCCCAGCATTTT